This T cell receptor beta chain originates from a study of T cell responses to AZD1222 COVID-19 vaccine. Broader study findings: Baseline serostatus was positive in only a handful of AZD1222 recipients.

V lost 1 base, J lost 7 bases, and 12 bases lay in between. This CDR3 has 13 residues. Per the germline V gene, CDR1 is SGHNT and CDR2 is YYREEE (reference sequence). The data were produced by immunoSEQ multiplex PCR, yet TCRdb's version contains in-frame clones alone and is incomplete. The table records roughly 120,000 clones, 80% to 95% of them present only once. Comment on this clone: What it binds is unknown.

The sample was peripheral blood, taken 28 days after the second AZD1222 dose. The gene calls are TRBV5-4 and TRBJ2-7; D may be TRBD1 or TRBD2 (6 bases each). This TCR derives from an adult who received the AZD1222 COVID-19 vaccine. The chain's CDR3 is CASSLRGAGEQYF. CDR3 DNA: TGTGCCAGCAGCTTGAGGGGGGCCGGGGAGCAGTACTTC.